This T cell receptor (beta chain) was sequenced in a study of OX40 agonist ivuxolimab in advanced cancers. Some clones are missing from TCRdb's copy, which holds only in-frame ones; the method was immunoSEQ multiplex PCR. The sample shows roughly 110,000 clones, around nine tenths of them seen only once. This clone was observed a few times. Its antigen remains unidentified. The sample carries other DNA sequences with the same CDR3. Study observations and caveats: Doses of 0.1 to 3.0 mg/kg were accompanied by clonal expansion of CD4+ and CD8+ blood T cells by week 6. Antigen specificity of clonally expanded peripheral T cells was not established.

CDR3 length: 13 amino acids. Between the trimmed V and J ends, which lost 1 base and 8 bases, there was a span of 9 bases. Germline loops: CDR1 SGHDT, CDR2 YYEEEE. Researchers took blood at baseline, on cycle 4 day 1, and on cycle 7 day 1. V usage is TRBV5-6 and J usage is TRBJ1-4; D unresolved. The specimen comprised CD4+ or CD8+ T cells sorted from blood, sampled in a trial of the OX40 agonist ivuxolimab. The clonotype originates from an adult with an advanced solid tumor such as melanoma, head and neck, liver or kidney cancer. As DNA, the CDR3 is TGTGCCAGCAGCTTGTACCGCAACGAAAAACTGTTTTTT. It translates to CASSLYRNEKLFF.